The 5 T cell receptor beta chains below come from one sample, sequenced in a study of beta chain features in type 1 diabetes. Notes on the study in general: Among all four CD4+ subsets, Type 1 diabetes patients had TCRB CDR3s that were moderately but significantly shorter.

Their specific antigens are unknown. Expressed TCRB transcripts were sequenced, since all the RNA that had been isolated was reverse transcribed. Assay used: immunoSEQ multiplex PCR; TCRdb lists only in-frame clones, some missing. In the table there are 400,000 or so clones, 9.6% of which are singletons. The source material was central memory CD4+ T cells from blood. Receptor source: a young man with type 1 diabetes.

This clone has just a few counts. The chain links TRBV18 to TRBJ2-2; D may be TRBD1 (6 bases). Trimming removed 2 bases from V and 8 bases from J, with 18 bases in between. CDR3 size: 16 residues. Germline V gives CDR1 KGHSH, CDR2 LQKENI. The CDR3 spells CASSPRTDLSSGELFF. The CDR3 bases are TGTGCCAGCTCACCAAGGACAGACCTCTCGTCAGGGGAGCTGTTTTTT.

The rearrangement uses TRBV6-6 and TRBJ1-4; 9 bases are a match to TRBD1. The junction had 7 bases not matched to a gene; V was cut back by 6 bases and J by 8 bases. CDR1 is MNHNY, CDR2 SVGAGI, per germline (reference sequence). The CDR3 loop spans 14 amino acids. CDR3 sequence (DNA): TGTGCCAGCAGCCGACAGGGGGGATTAGAAAAACTGTTTTTT. As protein: CASSRQGGLEKLFF.

This clone counts as medium-sized. V gene TRBV7-2 combines with J gene TRBJ1-5; weak D call: TRBD1 (5 bases). CDR3 length: 13 residues. The V and J ends lost 5 bases and 3 bases respectively, with 8 bases between them. The germline CDR1 and CDR2 sequences are SGHTA and FQGNSA. Here the CDR3 reads CASSPDNNQPQHF. The DNA for the CDR3 is TGTGCCAGCAGCCCGGACAACAATCAGCCCCAGCATTTT.

The CDR3 protein is CASSQGVAGVSGANVLTF. Written as DNA, the CDR3 is TGTGCCAGCAGCCAAGGGGTAGCGGGAGTATCTGGGGCCAACGTCCTGACTTTC. The chain couples TRBV4-2 to TRBJ2-6; 9 nucleotides line up with TRBD2. J lost 1 base, V lost 1 base, and 5 bases had no gene match. From germline, CDR1 is LGHNA and CDR2 YNFKEQ. The CDR3 totals 18 residues.

This clone was picked up a small number of times. The chain employs TRBV27 and TRBJ2-2, with 8 bases matching TRBD2. The J segment lost 5 bases and the V segment lost 6 bases, leaving 8 bases of the junction unmatched. Germline V gene sequence: CDR1 MNHEY, CDR2 SMNVEV (reference sequence). The CDR3 totals 15 residues. The CDR3 DNA sequence: TGTGCCAGCAGGGCCGGGACTAGTTTAACCGGGGAGCTGTTTTTT. Its translation: CASRAGTSLTGELFF.